This TCR beta chain was profiled in a study of cytomegalovirus exposure and HLA in healthy donors (dated by TCRdb to 2016 to 2017). Regarding the research as a whole: In an earlier analysis of 587 of the donors, around 300 Gb of sequence data and 90 million to 130 million unique TCR beta sequences from 180 million or so T cells were reported. Roughly 300 gigabases of sequencing data and approximately 93 million unique TCR sequences were included in an early release covering about 700 HLA-typed donors. Of the roughly 400 genotyped donors, roughly 85% fell in the genetic ancestry cluster associated with self-reported Caucasian donors. The aim of the study was to test whether cataloging public T cell receptors could identify signatures of past pathogen exposure. Using immunosequencing, the study profiled T cell repertoires from around 670 subjects and related those repertoires to cytomegalovirus serostatus. Along with the approximately 600-subject first cohort, a separate validation cohort of 120 different subjects was used. The study combined high-throughput TCR immunosequencing, statistical association of individual TCRs with disease status, and machine learning to predict cytomegalovirus infection status. A later analysis re-examined previously published TCR beta repertoires from just over 650 donors and added high-resolution HLA genotyping to investigate patterns of TCR occurrence. In the later analysis, no new phenotypic data were used to find candidate immune exposures; instead, reliance was placed on TCR beta sequences and their occurrence across donors. To decide whether each TCR beta V gene segment behaved as functional or pseudogenic, an earlier analysis of some 600 of the donors relied on high-throughput TCR beta sequencing. Donor age, sex, ethnicity and CMV serostatus were compiled alongside the repertoire data. Genome-wide SNP genotypes for about 60% of the roughly 670 donors were used in a later genetic analysis, which treated that subset as a discovery cohort. Every discovery cohort repertoire had been produced on one sequencing platform. Class I and class II HLA loci were covered by the typing at four-digit resolution. The number of typed donors differed by locus: about 620-640 for A, B, C, DRB1 and DQB1; 522 for DQA1; 606 for DPA1; and around 490 for DPB1. Because of strong linkage in the cohort, five DR-DQ haplotypes were treated as single units for association and clustering. Among 398 genotyped donors of the cohort, an average of roughly 230,000 unique TCR beta nucleotide sequences was sequenced per donor, of which about 20% were non-productive. Points the paper makes about the study in general: The cohort was sequenced for TCR beta chains only, and without alpha or paired-chain data the features that could be detected were limited. Presence/absence analyses assumed roughly uniform sequencing depth across donors, an assumption that may not hold. In a later analysis, HLA-associated TCR beta chains showed more clonal expansion and lower generation probabilities than non-associated chains that were equally common. Immune exposure information for the cohort was limited to CMV serostatus. In a later genetic analysis, a missense DCLRE1C variant was associated with V-gene and J-gene trimming of TCR beta chains, and the association was replicated in an independent cohort. A cluster of highly shared sequence variants was judged likely to represent a technical artifact of the sequencing pipeline. A further reported finding was that TCR beta sequences accurately predicted the HLA-A and HLA-B alleles for most subjects in the first cohort. A later analysis associated about 16,000 TCR beta sequences with specific HLA alleles at a false discovery rate of 0.05. In the study, some 180 TCR beta chains were listed as associated with cytomegalovirus. When HLA alleles, especially DR and DQ, strongly co-occurred, attributing TCR associations to individual alleles was difficult. A few of the identified cytomegalovirus-associated TCR beta chains were confirmed in vitro to be specific for cytomegalovirus antigens. Correlated functional status among segregating V segments might be attributable to linkage disequilibrium, but an unknown experimental factor could not be ruled out. The classifier was reported to diagnose cytomegalovirus status with high specificity and sensitivity in both the original cohort and the validation cohort. Because HLA typing was missing for some donors at each locus, association tests included only the typed subset. Because counts were too low, about 18 rarely observed V segments, including chromosome 9 orphons, were excluded from the earlier analysis of 587 of the donors. According to a later analysis, most CMV-associated TCR beta chains appeared to be HLA-restricted, and the HLA associations seemed to be driven largely by CMV exposure. A later analysis reported that several top co-occurrence clusters appeared linked to parvovirus B19, influenza, CMV and Epstein-Barr virus. An earlier analysis of some 590 of the donors showed that most TCR beta V segments appeared in productive rearrangements either about 90% or about 30% of the time, which broadly matched IMGT annotations. While some public TCRs were present in many individuals, most TCR sequences turned up only very rarely across donors. Compared with the roughly 720-donor mean, donors in an Asian-associated ancestry cluster had fewer N-insertions in productive TCRs, according to a later genetic analysis. In a later analysis, TCR association rates were found to vary across HLA loci, with the most associated TCRs seen for DRB1 alleles and the fewest for HLA-C alleles. It was suggested by the authors that the approach could potentially be generalized to other disease states and immunological phenotypes.

As for this clone: Its cognate antigen has yet to be identified. No base quality information exists; no much larger clone differs at one position.

Library preparation employed the immunoSEQ multiplex PCR assay. A mixture of 60 forward primers for TCR Vbeta segments and 13 reverse primers for TCR Jbeta segments was used in the multiplex PCR. The CDR3 region of rearranged TCR beta genes was amplified from genomic DNA by a multiplex PCR assay. The Illumina HiSeq System was used to sequence the amplified TCR beta libraries as 87-base-pair reads. Regarding the original processing steps: Across the roughly 700 repertoires, a later analysis counted 78 million or so unique TCR beta chains, some 11 million of which were shared by at least two donors. To remove PCR and sequencing errors, raw reads were error-corrected and collapsed into unique sequences using a nearest-neighbor algorithm that merged closely related sequences. V, D and J gene segments were assigned by aligning CDR3 sequences to IMGT reference sequences. Each retained sequence needed at least a six-nucleotide match to both a V gene segment and a J gene segment. A rearrangement counted as productive if the CDR3 had no stop codons and remained in frame with V and J, and every other rearrangement counted as non-productive. Following IMGT convention, CDR3 was defined as the stretch from the second conserved V-encoded cysteine up to the conserved J-encoded phenylalanine. The earlier analysis of 500 to 650 of the donors excluded any sequence lacking an unambiguous match to a single V gene segment. An earlier analysis of 550 to 650 of the donors classified V segments as functional when productive rearrangements were above 56.7% and as segregating when the standard deviation between donors was above 5%. A statistical classification framework was built to diagnose cytomegalovirus status from the catalog of TCR beta chain sequences. In a later analysis, V and J genes were assigned by comparing TCR nucleotide sequences against IMGT/GENE-DB human TR gene sequences. Using the TCRdist pipeline, a later analysis assigned CDR3 sequences along with most-parsimonious VDJ recombination scenarios. In a later analysis, each TCR beta chain was defined by its CDR3 amino acid sequence together with its V-gene family, and reads without a unique V-gene family were excluded. To address suspected cross-contamination and a sequencing artifact, a later analysis removed several hundred highly shared, low-generation-probability nucleotide sequences. For each public chain, a later analysis derived a clonal expansion index from normalized ranks of inferred template counts within each repertoire. In a later analysis, generation probabilities were computed using a VDJ recombination model fitted to out-of-frame rearrangements, and the results were checked against IGoR. In a later analysis, hypergeometric tests were used to score TCR-TCR, TCR-HLA and TCR-CMV co-occurrence, with a repertoire-size bias correction applied to TCR pairs. In a later analysis, false discovery rates were estimated by permuting HLA or CMV assignments 20 times. In a later analysis, co-occurring TCRs were grouped with DBSCAN, and TCRdist sequence similarity was added when clustering was performed within HLA-allele-positive subsets. Repertoires with fewer than 30,000 or more than 120,000 public chains, plus five repertoires with anomalous nucleotide sharing, were excluded from co-occurrence clustering. The source is immuneACCESS, and TCRdb retained only in-frame sequences with V and J called. Part of the clones is not carried over; for the studies checked, unresolved V genes explain less than half of this, and the remainder is unexplained. That table furnishes V, J and clone size, whereas the DNA furnished D and trimming. This sample lists 150,000 to 200,000 clones; over 75% were detected once. The ten largest clones add up to roughly 1.9% of the sample.

The cohort consisted of 650 to 700 healthy bone marrow donors. All cohort members were sampled while nominally healthy, although unrecorded immune exposures were likely present. CMV serostatus was recorded as positive for about 310 and negative for about 55% of the 666 cohort members, whereas no CMV serostatus was recorded for the donor in question. A peripheral blood sample was collected from each donor, and TCR beta sequencing was performed on peripheral blood mononuclear cells. Genomic DNA extraction from the blood cell samples was performed with the Qiagen DNeasy Blood Extraction Kit. The specimen sequenced was PBMCs. The TCR comes from a human donor in good health.

The bases read TGTGCCAGCAGTGAAGTACCAGGGGGTTATGGCTACACCTTC. This sequence encodes CASSEVPGGYGYTF. The chain is assembled from TRBV2 and TRBJ1-2, with 7 junctional bases fitting TRBD1. From the cysteine up to the phenylalanine, the CDR3 has a length of 14 residues. The retained sequence is limited to the CDR3, 42 bases, with the frame set at the first base. The germline V gene supplies CDR1 SNHLY and CDR2 FYNNEI. V and J are trimmed by 1 base and 5 bases, and the gene matches miss 4 bases of the junction.